The source of this T cell receptor (beta chain) is a study of blood T cell repertoires in COVID-19. Looking at the study overall: T cells, B-cell-depleted T cells, or PBMCs supplied cDNA or gDNA.

TCRdb keeps only in-frame clones here, not all; method: immunoSEQ multiplex PCR. Of about 48,000 clones in the sample, about 86% are singletons; the top ten hold 5.2%. This clone was seen a few times. Trimming took off 3 bases at V and 8 bases at J, with 19 bases between the two ends. CDR3 size: 15 residues. The germline CDR1 and CDR2 sequences are MGHDK and SYGVNS. The V and J genes are TRBV25-1 and TRBJ1-2; D possibly corresponds to TRBD1 (6 bases). The receptor was derived from a human donor in a cohort sampled during active COVID-19. Input material: peripheral blood. The DNA for the CDR3 is TGTGCCAGCAGTGACACCGGGACACCTCTGGCCGGCTACACCTTC. Protein: CASSDTGTPLAGYTF.